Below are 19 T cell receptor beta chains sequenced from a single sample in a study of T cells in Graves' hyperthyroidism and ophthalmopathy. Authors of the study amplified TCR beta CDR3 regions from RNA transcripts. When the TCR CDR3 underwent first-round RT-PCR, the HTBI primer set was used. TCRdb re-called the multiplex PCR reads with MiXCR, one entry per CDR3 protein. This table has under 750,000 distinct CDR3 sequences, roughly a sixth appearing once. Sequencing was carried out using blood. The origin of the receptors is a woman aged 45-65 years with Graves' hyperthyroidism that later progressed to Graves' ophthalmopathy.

CDR3 sequence reads: CASSPTGMSQHF. CDR3 sequence (DNA): TGTGCCAGCAGTCCTACAGGCATGTCCCAGCATTTT. The chain joins TRBV27 to TRBJ1-5; D may be TRBD1 (5 bases). The germline V and J ends were trimmed by 5 bases and 11 bases, with 13 bases remaining between them. This CDR3 region has 12 residues. The germline V gene encodes CDR1 MNHEY and CDR2 SMNVEV (reference sequence).

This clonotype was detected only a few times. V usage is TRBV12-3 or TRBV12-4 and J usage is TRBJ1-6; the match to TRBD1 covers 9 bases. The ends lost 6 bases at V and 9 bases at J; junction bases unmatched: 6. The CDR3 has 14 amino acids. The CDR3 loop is CASRGTGGASPLHF. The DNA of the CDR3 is TGTGCCAGCAGGGGAACAGGGGGCGCTTCACCCCTCCACTTT.

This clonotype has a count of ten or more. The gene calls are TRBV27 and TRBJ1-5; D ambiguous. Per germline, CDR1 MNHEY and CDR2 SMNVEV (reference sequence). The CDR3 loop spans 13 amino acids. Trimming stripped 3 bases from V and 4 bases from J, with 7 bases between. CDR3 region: CASSLEINQPQHF. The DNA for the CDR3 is TGTGCCAGCAGTTTGGAGATTAATCAGCCCCAGCATTTT.

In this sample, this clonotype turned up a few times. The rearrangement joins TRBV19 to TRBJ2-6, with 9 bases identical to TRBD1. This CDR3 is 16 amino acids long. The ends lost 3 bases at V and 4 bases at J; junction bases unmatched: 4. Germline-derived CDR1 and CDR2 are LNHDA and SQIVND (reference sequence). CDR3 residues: CASSIRQGVGANVLTF. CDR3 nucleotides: TGTGCCAGTAGTATTAGACAGGGGGTCGGGGCCAACGTCCTGACTTTC.

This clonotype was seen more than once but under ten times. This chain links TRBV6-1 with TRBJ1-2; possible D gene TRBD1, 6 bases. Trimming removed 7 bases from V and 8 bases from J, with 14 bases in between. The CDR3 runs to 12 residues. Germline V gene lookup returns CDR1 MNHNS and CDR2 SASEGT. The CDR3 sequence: CASTDPGDGYTF. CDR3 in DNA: TGTGCCAGCACCGACCCAGGGGACGGCTACACCTTC.

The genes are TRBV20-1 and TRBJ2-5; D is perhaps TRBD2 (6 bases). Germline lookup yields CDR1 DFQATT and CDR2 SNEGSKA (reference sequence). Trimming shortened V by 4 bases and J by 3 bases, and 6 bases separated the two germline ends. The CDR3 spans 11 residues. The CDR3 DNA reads TGCAGTGCTACGGGGGAAGAGACCCAGTACTTC. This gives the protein CSATGEETQYF.

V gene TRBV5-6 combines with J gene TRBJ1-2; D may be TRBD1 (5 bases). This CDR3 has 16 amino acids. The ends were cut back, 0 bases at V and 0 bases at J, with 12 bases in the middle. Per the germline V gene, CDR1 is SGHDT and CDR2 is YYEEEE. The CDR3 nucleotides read TGTGCCAGCAGCTTGGTGAGGACACCCACTAACTATGGCTACACCTTC. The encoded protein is CASSLVRTPTNYGYTF.

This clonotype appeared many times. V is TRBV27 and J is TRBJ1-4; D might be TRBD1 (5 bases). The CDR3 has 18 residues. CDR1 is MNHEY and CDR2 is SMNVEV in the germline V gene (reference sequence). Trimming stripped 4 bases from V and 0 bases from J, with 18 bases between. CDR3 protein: CASSSLGGGIATNEKLFF. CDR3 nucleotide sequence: TGTGCCAGCAGTTCCCTCGGGGGGGGGATAGCAACTAATGAAAAACTGTTTTTT.

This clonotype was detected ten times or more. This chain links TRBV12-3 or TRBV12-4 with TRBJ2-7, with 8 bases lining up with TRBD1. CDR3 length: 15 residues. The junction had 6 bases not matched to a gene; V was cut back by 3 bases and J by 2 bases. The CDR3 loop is CASSFGGQGTYEQYF. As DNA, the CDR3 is TGTGCCAGCAGTTTTGGTGGACAGGGTACCTACGAGCAGTACTTC.

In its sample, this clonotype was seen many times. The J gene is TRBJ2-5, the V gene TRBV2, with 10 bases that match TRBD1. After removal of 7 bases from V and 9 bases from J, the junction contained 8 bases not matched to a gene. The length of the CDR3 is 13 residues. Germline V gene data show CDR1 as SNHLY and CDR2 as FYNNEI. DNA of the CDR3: TGTGCCAGCATCGGGACAGGGGTCAGGGCCCAGTACTTC. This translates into CASIGTGVRAQYF.

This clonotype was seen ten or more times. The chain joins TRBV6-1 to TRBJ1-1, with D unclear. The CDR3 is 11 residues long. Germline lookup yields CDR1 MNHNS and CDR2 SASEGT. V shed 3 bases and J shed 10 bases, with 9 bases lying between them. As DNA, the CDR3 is TGTGCCAGCAGTGAGCTCGGCGGAGCTTTCTTT. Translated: CASSELGGAFF.

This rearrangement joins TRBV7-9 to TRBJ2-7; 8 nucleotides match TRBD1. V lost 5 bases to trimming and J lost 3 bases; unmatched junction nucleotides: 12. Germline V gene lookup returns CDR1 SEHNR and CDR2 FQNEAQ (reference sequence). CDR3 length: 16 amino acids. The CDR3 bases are TGTGCCAGCAGCCCCGCCCCGGGACAGGTAGACTACGAGCAGTACTTC. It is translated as CASSPAPGQVDYEQYF.

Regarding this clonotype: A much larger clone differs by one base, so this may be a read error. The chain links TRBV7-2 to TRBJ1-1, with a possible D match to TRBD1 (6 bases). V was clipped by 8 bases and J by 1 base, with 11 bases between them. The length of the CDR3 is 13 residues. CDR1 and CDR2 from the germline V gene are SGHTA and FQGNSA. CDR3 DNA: TGTGCCAGCGGCGTCAGGGGGAACACTGAAGCTTTCTTT. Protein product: CASGVRGNTEAFF.

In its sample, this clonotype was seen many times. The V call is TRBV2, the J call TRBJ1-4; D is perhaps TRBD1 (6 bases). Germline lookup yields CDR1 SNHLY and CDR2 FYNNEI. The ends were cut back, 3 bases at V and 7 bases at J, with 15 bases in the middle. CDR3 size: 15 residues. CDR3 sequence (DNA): TGTGCCAGCAGTGACCCTTGGACAGTAGGTGAAAAACTGTTTTTT. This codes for CASSDPWTVGEKLFF.

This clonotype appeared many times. Here the CDR3 DNA reads TGTGCCAGCTCACCACAGAACAGGAACTATGGCTACACCTTC. Translation gives CASSPQNRNYGYTF. V is TRBV18 and J is TRBJ1-2; D possibly corresponds to TRBD1 (5 bases). Trimming shortened V by 1 base and J by 2 bases, and 8 bases separated the two germline ends. Germline V gene sequence: CDR1 KGHSH, CDR2 LQKENI. The CDR3 contains 14 residues.

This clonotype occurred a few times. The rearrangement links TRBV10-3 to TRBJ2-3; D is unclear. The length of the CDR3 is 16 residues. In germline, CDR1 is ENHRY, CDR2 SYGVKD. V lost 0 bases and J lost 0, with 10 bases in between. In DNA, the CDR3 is TGTGCCATCAGTGAGTCGGAGCTGGAAAGCACAGATACGCAGTATTTT. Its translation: CAISESELESTDTQYF.

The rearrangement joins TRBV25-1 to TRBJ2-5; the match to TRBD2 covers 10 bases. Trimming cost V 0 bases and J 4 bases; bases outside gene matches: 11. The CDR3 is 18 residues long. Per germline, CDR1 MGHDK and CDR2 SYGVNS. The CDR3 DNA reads TGTGCCAGCAGTGAATATTCAGGGACTAGCGTATGGTTAGAGACCCAGTACTTC. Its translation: CASSEYSGTSVWLETQYF.

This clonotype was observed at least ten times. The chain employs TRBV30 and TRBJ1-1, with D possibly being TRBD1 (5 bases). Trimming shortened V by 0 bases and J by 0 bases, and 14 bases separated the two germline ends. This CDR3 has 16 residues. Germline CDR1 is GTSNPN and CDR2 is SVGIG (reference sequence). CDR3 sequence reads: CAWSVLGRTMNTEAFF. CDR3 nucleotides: TGTGCCTGGAGTGTATTGGGGCGCACTATGAACACTGAAGCTTTCTTT.

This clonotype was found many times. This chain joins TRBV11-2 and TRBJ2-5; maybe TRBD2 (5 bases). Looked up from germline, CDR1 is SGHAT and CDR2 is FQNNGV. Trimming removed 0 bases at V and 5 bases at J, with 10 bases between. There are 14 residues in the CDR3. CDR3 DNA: TGTGCCAGCAGCTTAGATCCGGGGATGGAGACCCAGTACTTC. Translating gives CASSLDPGMETQYF.